This passage covers 24 T cell receptor beta chains from one sample sequenced in a study of cytomegalovirus exposure and HLA in healthy donors. PCR involved 60 Vbeta and 13 Jbeta primers. The protocol was immunoSEQ multiplex PCR, while the TCRdb copy is restricted to in-frame clones and leaves out a portion. Of under 45,000 clones in the sample, approximately 60% were seen once. Sequencing was carried out using PBMCs. These receptors all come from a human donor in good health.

V gene TRBV7-2 combines with J gene TRBJ2-1; 7 nucleotides align to TRBD1. The ends lost 5 bases at V and 8 bases at J; junction bases unmatched: 6. Germline V gene data show CDR1 as SGHTA and CDR2 as FQGNSA. The CDR3 sequence is 13 residues long. This chain's CDR3 is CASSPDRDYEQFF. The CDR3 DNA sequence: TGTGCCAGCAGCCCCGACAGGGATTATGAGCAGTTCTTC.

The DNA of the CDR3 is TGTGCCAGCAGCCAAGATTTTACGGTCCGCGAGCAGTACTTC. This codes for CASSQDFTVREQYF. This chain joins TRBV4-2 and TRBJ2-7; D is unresolved. The V gene lost 0 bases and the J gene lost 6 bases, with 12 bases spanning the gap. The CDR3 is 14 residues long. Germline V CDR1 and CDR2: LGHNA, YNFKEQ.

The gene calls are TRBV11-3 and TRBJ2-2, with TRBD2 as a possible D gene (5 bases). CDR1 is SGHNT, CDR2 YENEEA, per germline. This CDR3 has 13 residues. Between the trimmed V and J ends, which lost 6 bases and 6 bases, there was a span of 11 bases. CDR3 sequence (DNA): TGTGCCAGCAGTTCCCGGGATCCCGGGGAGCTGTTTTTT. This gives the protein CASSSRDPGELFF.

The V gene is TRBV29-1, the J gene TRBJ2-3; D perhaps matches TRBD1 (6 bases). Trimming left V 0 bases short and J 2 bases short, with 18 bases between. The germline CDR1 and CDR2 sequences are SQVTM and ANQGSEA. The CDR3 is made up of 17 amino acids. The CDR3 nucleotides are TGCAGCGTTGAAGACCAAGGCGGACAGTTGAACACAGATACGCAGTATTTT. It translates to CSVEDQGGQLNTDTQYF.

The chain combines TRBV5-1 with TRBJ2-7; 9 nucleotides match TRBD1. V shed 4 bases, J shed 6 bases, and the junction held 2 bases outside the gene matches. Germline V CDR1 and CDR2: SGHRS, YFSETQ. This CDR3 spans 12 amino acids. CDR3 loop: CASSTDRGEQYF. As DNA, the CDR3 is TGCGCCAGCAGCACGGACAGGGGCGAGCAGTACTTC.

The rearrangement links TRBV7-9 to TRBJ2-7; possibly TRBD1 for D (5 bases). From germline, CDR1 is SEHNR and CDR2 FQNEAQ (reference sequence). The length of the CDR3 is 14 residues. The ends were cut back, 3 bases at V and 1 base at J, with 10 bases in the middle. The CDR3 sequence: CASSLQGTSYEQYF. The CDR3 DNA reads TGTGCCAGCAGCTTGCAGGGTACTTCCTACGAGCAGTACTTC.

This chain links TRBV7-9 with TRBJ2-1; D is uncertain. V shed 5 bases and J shed 7 bases, with 15 bases lying between them. This CDR3 is built from 14 residues. Per germline, CDR1 SEHNR and CDR2 FQNEAQ (reference sequence). The CDR3, as DNA: TGTGCCAGCAGCCAGCGAGGCCTTTGGAATGAGCAGTTCTTC. Translating gives CASSQRGLWNEQFF.

This chain connects TRBV2 to TRBJ2-5, with D tentatively TRBD1 (5 bases). Germline-derived CDR1 and CDR2 are SNHLY and FYNNEI. This CDR3 comprises 11 residues. V was trimmed by 8 bases and J by 5 bases, leaving 9 bases between them. The CDR3 nucleotides read TGTGCCAGCTGGTCAGGGGAGACCCAGTACTTC. This sequence encodes CASWSGETQYF.

This clone was seen a few times. The J gene is TRBJ2-2, the V gene TRBV9, with D possibly matching TRBD2 (6 bases). Germline V gene sequence: CDR1 SGDLS, CDR2 YYNGEE. This CDR3 comprises 16 residues. V lost 0 bases, J lost 1 base, and 10 bases lay in between. The CDR3 DNA reads TGTGCCAGCAGCGTAGCTGGAGGGATGAACACCGGGGAGCTGTTTTTT. As protein: CASSVAGGMNTGELFF. The variable domain in full, with the rest retrieved from reference TRBV9 and TRBJ2-2, is DSGVTQTPKHLITATGQRVTLRCSPRSGDLSVYWYQQSLDQGLQFLIQYYNGEERAKGNILERFSAQQFPDLHSELNLSSLELGDSALYFCASSVAGGMNTGELFFGEGSRLTVL.

The chain uses TRBV7-3 and TRBJ1-2; no firm D call. The CDR3 has 11 residues. The V and J ends lost 2 bases and 8 bases respectively, with 6 bases between them. Germline lookup yields CDR1 SGHTA and CDR2 FQGTGA. CDR3 amino acids: CASSLDTGYTF. CDR3 bases: TGTGCCAGCAGCTTAGACACGGGCTACACCTTC.

The chain carries TRBV7-8 and TRBJ2-1, with TRBD1 matching over 7 bases. Germline CDR1 reads SGHVS; CDR2 reads FQNEAQ. Trimming at V came to 3 bases and at J to 2 bases, leaving 4 bases not matched to a gene. This CDR3 is built from 15 residues. The CDR3 sequence: CASSFNRGTYNEQFF. The CDR3 nucleotides are TGTGCCAGCAGCTTTAACAGGGGAACCTACAATGAGCAGTTCTTC.

V gene TRBV10-2 combines with J gene TRBJ1-2; 7 positions match TRBD1. Per the germline V gene, CDR1 is WSHSY and CDR2 is SAAADI. Losses at the gene ends were 5 bases for V and 5 bases for J; bases not matched to a gene: 8. CDR3 length equals 14 residues. The CDR3 DNA is TGCGCCAGCAGTCTAGGGACAGTTAGATATGGCTACACCTTC. Translation gives CASSLGTVRYGYTF.

The chain recombines TRBV7-3 with TRBJ1-2; 9 nucleotides match TRBD1. V lost 5 bases to trimming and J lost 4 bases; unmatched junction nucleotides: 5. The germline V gene has CDR1 SGHTA and CDR2 FQGTGA. The CDR3 contains 14 residues. The CDR3 reads CASSPGQGFYGYTF. For the CDR3, the DNA is TGTGCCAGCAGCCCGGGACAGGGTTTCTATGGCTACACCTTC.

In the case of this clone: Lacking the conserved final phenylalanine or tryptophan, this CDR3 likely reflects a read error. Because the CDR3's place on the DNA is in doubt, the DNA is left out and the CDR3 is given as listed by TCRdb. J is TRBJ1-6 and V is TRBV20-1; TRBD1, as called in the table, went unchecked against the DNA. From germline, CDR1 is DFQATT and CDR2 SNEGSKA (reference sequence). A total of 11 residues make up the CDR3, ends included. CDR3 amino acids: CSASSTGKLVG.

The chain joins TRBV7-9 to TRBJ1-4; weak D call: TRBD1 (5 bases). The germline gives CDR1 SEHNR, CDR2 FQNEAQ (reference sequence). This CDR3 contains 16 residues. V shed 5 bases and J shed 8 bases, with 21 bases lying between them. The CDR3 coding sequence is TGTGCCAGCAGCAACCGACCCGGGGGTGAAAAGGAAAAACTGTTTTTT. Protein sequence: CASSNRPGGEKEKLFF.

This clone was counted only a few times. The V and J genes are TRBV7-2 and TRBJ1-6, with D unresolved. The CDR3 is 14 residues long. V was trimmed by 5 bases and J by 7 bases, leaving 12 bases between them. Germline V gene sequence: CDR1 SGHTA, CDR2 FQGNSA. The CDR3 region is CASSPGLPNSPLHF. For the CDR3, the DNA is TGTGCCAGCAGCCCTGGCTTACCCAATTCACCCCTCCACTTT.

The V gene is TRBV2, the J gene TRBJ1-5; TRBD1 matches 10 bases. The CDR3 is 15 amino acids. After removal of 6 bases from V and 4 bases from J, the junction contained 6 bases not matched to a gene. The germline V gene encodes CDR1 SNHLY and CDR2 FYNNEI. In DNA, the CDR3 is TGTGCCAGCAGGACCGGGACAGGGGATAATCAGCCCCAGCATTTT. Protein sequence: CASRTGTGDNQPQHF.

This clone occurred a few times. The V call is TRBV7-2, the J call TRBJ1-3; TRBD1 might be the D (5 bases). Trimming pared 8 bases from V and 1 base from J, leaving 15 bases between. Germline assignment: CDR1 SGHTA and CDR2 FQGNSA. This CDR3 region has 15 residues. CDR3 sequence (DNA): TGTGCCAGCCAGGGAGGTGTCTTTTCTGGAAACACCATATATTTT. It is translated as CASQGGVFSGNTIYF. The full variable domain, in which reference TRBV7-2 and TRBJ1-3 provide the parts outside the CDR3, is GAGVSQSPSNKVTEKGKDVELRCDPISGHTALYWYRQSLGQGLEFLIYFQGNSAPDKSGLPSDRFSAERTGGSVSTLTIQRTQQEDSAVYLCASQGGVFSGNTIYFGEGSWLTVV.

In DNA form, the CDR3 reads TGCGCCAGCAGCTCGGGGACTGAGAACACTGAAGCTTTCTTT. Its translation is CASSSGTENTEAFF. The V gene is TRBV5-1, the J gene TRBJ1-1; D perhaps matches TRBD1 (5 bases). The CDR3 consists of 14 residues. Trimming left V 3 bases short and J 1 base short, with 10 bases between. Per germline, CDR1 SGHRS and CDR2 YFSETQ.

This chain uses TRBV2 with TRBJ1-6; 11 bases are shared with TRBD1. The CDR3 sequence is 15 residues long. The ends lost 8 bases at V and 10 bases at J; junction bases unmatched: 10. The germline V gene has CDR1 SNHLY and CDR2 FYNNEI. CDR3 DNA: TGTGCCAGCGAGGAGGACAGGGGGCGCGGGTCACCCCTCCACTTT. It encodes CASEEDRGRGSPLHF.

The V and J genes are TRBV19 and TRBJ1-5, with D uncertain. CDR3 length: 14 residues. Trimming removed 4 bases at V and 2 bases at J, with 9 bases between. Germline V gene lookup returns CDR1 LNHDA and CDR2 SQIVND (reference sequence). The CDR3 nucleotides are TGTGCCAGTAGTAGCAGAGCGGGCAATCAGCCCCAGCATTTT. Residues: CASSSRAGNQPQHF.

The chain joins TRBV5-4 to TRBJ2-7; possibly TRBD2 for D (6 bases). V was shortened by 4 bases and J by 5 bases, with 19 bases between the two germline ends. There are 15 residues in the CDR3. Germline loops: CDR1 SGHNT, CDR2 YYREEE (reference sequence). The chain's CDR3 is CASSDPQGGNNEQYF. The CDR3 DNA sequence: TGTGCCAGCAGCGATCCTCAGGGAGGTAACAACGAGCAGTACTTC.

Only one count was recorded for this clone. CDR3: CASGSGLGAYEQYF. The DNA for the CDR3 is TGTGCTAGTGGATCGGGCCTCGGGGCCTACGAGCAGTACTTC. The chain carries TRBV12-5 and TRBJ2-7; D possibly corresponds to TRBD2 (5 bases). The CDR3 is made up of 14 amino acids. V was trimmed by 6 bases and J by 2 bases, leaving 14 bases between them. Germline V CDR1 and CDR2: LGHNT, FRNRAP.

The genes are TRBV11-3 and TRBJ2-3, with 7 positions matching TRBD2. Per germline, CDR1 SGHNT and CDR2 YENEEA. The CDR3 loop spans 14 amino acids. V dropped 5 bases and J dropped 1; count of bases not matched to a gene: 3. The CDR3 loop is CASSERGRTDTQYF. The CDR3 nucleotides are TGTGCCAGCAGCGAGCGGGGCCGCACAGATACGCAGTATTTT.